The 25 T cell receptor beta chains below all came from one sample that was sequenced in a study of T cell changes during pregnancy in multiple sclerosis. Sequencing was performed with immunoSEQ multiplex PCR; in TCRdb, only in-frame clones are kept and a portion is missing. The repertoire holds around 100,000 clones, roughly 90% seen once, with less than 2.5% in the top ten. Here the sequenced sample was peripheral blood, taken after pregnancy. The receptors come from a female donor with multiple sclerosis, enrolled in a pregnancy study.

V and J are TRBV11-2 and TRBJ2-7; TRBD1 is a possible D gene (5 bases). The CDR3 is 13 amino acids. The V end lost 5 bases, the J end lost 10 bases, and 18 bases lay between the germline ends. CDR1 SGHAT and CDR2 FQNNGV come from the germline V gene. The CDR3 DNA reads TGTGCCAGCAGCCCCGGGTCGGGTCAGGGACAGTACTTC. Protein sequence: CASSPGSGQGQYF. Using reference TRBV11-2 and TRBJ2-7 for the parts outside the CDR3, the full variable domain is EAGVAQSPRYKIIEKRQSVAFWCNPISGHATLYWYQQILGQGPKLLIQFQNNGVVDDSQLPKDRFSAERLKGVDSTLKIQPAKLEDSAVYLCASSPGSGQGQYFGPGTRLTVT.

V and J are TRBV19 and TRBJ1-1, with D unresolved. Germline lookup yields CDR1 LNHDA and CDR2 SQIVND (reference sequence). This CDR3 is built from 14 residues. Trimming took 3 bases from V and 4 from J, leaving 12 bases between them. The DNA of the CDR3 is TGTGCCAGTAGTATTGCGGGGTCGGGCACTGAAGCTTTCTTT. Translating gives CASSIAGSGTEAFF.

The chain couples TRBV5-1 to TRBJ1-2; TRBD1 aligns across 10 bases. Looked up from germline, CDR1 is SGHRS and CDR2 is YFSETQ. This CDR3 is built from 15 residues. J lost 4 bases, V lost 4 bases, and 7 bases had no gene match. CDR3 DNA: TGCGCCAGCAGCGCCGGGACAGGGGTGGGCTATGGCTACACCTTC. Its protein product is CASSAGTGVGYGYTF.

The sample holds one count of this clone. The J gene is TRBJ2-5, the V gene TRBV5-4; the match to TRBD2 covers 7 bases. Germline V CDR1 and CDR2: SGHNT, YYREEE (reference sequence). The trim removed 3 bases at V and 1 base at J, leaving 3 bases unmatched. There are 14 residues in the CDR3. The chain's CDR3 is CASSSTSAQETQYF. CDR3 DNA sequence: TGTGCCAGCAGCTCAACTAGCGCCCAAGAGACCCAGTACTTC.

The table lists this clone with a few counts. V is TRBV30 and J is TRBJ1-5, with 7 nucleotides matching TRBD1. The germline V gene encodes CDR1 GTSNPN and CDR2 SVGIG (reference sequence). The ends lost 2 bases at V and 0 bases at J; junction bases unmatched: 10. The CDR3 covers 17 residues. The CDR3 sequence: CAWSPTNRGLSNQPQHF. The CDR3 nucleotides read TGTGCCTGGAGTCCCACTAACAGGGGCCTTAGCAATCAGCCCCAGCATTTT.

The CDR3 loop reads CASSSPAAGLGTDTQYF. Here the CDR3 DNA reads TGTGCCAGCAGCTCCCCGGCCGCCGGGTTAGGTACAGATACGCAGTATTTT. The chain recombines TRBV5-4 with TRBJ2-3; D gene uncertain. The V gene's germline CDR1 is SGHNT and CDR2 YYREEE (reference sequence). With 3 bases removed from V and 3 bases from J, the gap between germline ends came to 20 bases. CDR3 length: 17 residues.

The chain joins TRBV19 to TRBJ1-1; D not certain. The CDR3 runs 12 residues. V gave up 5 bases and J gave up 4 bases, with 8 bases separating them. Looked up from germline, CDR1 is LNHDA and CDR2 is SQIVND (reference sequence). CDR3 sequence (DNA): TGTGCCAGTAGTCCGGGAGGCACTGAAGCTTTCTTT. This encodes CASSPGGTEAFF.

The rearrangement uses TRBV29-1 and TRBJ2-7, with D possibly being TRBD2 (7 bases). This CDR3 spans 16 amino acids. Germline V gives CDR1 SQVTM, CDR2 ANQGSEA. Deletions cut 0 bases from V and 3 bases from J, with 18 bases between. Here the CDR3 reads CSVEDQRAGHIYEQYF. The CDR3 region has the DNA TGCAGCGTTGAAGATCAGCGAGCGGGACATATCTACGAGCAGTACTTC.

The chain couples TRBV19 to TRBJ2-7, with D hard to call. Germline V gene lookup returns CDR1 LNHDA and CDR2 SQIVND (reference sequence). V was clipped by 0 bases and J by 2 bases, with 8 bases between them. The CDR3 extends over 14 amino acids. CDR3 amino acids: CASSIDTETYEQYF. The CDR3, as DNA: TGTGCCAGTAGTATAGATACAGAAACCTACGAGCAGTACTTC.

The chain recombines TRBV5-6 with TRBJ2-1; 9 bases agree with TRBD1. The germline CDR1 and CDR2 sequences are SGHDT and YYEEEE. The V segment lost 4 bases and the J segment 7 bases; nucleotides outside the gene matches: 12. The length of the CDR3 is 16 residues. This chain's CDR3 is CASSEGGQGFKNEQFF. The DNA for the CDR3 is TGTGCCAGCAGCGAGGGGGGACAGGGTTTTAAGAATGAGCAGTTCTTC.

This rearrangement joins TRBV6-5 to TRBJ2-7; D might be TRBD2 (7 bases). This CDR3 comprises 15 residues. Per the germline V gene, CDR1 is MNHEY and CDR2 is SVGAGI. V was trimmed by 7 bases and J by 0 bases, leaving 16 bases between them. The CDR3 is CASMKGGGSSYEQYF. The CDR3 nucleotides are TGTGCCAGCATGAAGGGCGGGGGCTCCTCCTACGAGCAGTACTTC.

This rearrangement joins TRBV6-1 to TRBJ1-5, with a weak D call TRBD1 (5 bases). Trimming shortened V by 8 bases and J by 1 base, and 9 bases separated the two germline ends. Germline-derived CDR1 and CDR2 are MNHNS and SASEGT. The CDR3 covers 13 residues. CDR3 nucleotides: TGTGCCAGCGAGACAGTAAGCAATCAGCCCCAGCATTTT. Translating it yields CASETVSNQPQHF.

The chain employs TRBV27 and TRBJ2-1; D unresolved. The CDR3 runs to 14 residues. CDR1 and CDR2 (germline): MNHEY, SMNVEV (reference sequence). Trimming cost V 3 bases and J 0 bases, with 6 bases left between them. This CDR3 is CASSFPGSYNEQFF. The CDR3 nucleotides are TGTGCCAGCAGTTTTCCGGGCTCCTACAATGAGCAGTTCTTC.

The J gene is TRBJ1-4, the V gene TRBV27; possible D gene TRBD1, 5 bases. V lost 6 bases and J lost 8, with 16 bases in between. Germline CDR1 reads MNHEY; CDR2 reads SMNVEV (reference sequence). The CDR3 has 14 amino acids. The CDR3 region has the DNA TGTGCCAGCAGCCTCGGCAGGGTAGGGGAAAAACTGTTTTTT. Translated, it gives CASSLGRVGEKLFF. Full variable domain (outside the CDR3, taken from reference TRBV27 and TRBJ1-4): EAQVTQNPRYLITVTGKKLTVTCSQNMNHEYMSWYRQDPGLGLRQIYYSMNVEVTDKGDVPEGYKVSRKEKRNFPLILESPSPNQTSLYFCASSLGRVGEKLFFGSGTQLSVL.

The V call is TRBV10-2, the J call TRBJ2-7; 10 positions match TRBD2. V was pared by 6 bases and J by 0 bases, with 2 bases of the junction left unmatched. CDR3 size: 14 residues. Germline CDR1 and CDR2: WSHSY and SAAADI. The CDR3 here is CASRPSGSSYEQYF. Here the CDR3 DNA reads TGCGCCAGCAGACCTAGCGGGAGCTCCTACGAGCAGTACTTC.

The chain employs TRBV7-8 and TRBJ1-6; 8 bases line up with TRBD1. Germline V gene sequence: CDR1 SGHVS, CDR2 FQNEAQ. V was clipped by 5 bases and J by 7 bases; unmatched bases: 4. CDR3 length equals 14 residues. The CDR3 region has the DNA TGTGCCAGCAGCCTCAGACAGGGGAATTCACCCCTCCACTTT. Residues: CASSLRQGNSPLHF. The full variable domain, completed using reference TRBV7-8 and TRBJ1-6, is GAGVSQSPRYKVAKRGQDVALRCDPISGHVSLFWYQQALGQGPEFLTYFQNEAQLDKSGLPSDRFFAERPEGSVSTLKIQRTQQEDSAVYLCASSLRQGNSPLHFGNGTRLTVT.

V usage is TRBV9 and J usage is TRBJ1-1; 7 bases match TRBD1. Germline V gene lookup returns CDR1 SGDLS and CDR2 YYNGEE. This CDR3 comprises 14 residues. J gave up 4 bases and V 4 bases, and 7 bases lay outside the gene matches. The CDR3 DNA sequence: TGTGCCAGCAGCCCCTTGACAGGGTCCACTGAAGCTTTCTTT. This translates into CASSPLTGSTEAFF. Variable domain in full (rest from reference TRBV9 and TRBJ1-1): DSGVTQTPKHLITATGQRVTLRCSPRSGDLSVYWYQQSLDQGLQFLIQYYNGEERAKGNILERFSAQQFPDLHSELNLSSLELGDSALYFCASSPLTGSTEAFFGQGTRLTVV.

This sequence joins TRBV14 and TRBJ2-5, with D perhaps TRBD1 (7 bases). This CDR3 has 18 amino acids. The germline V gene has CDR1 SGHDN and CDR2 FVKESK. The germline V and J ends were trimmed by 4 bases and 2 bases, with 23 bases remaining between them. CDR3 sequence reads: CASSPGQGGSFLQETQYF. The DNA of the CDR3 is TGTGCCAGCAGCCCCGGGCAGGGGGGCTCCTTTCTTCAAGAGACCCAGTACTTC.

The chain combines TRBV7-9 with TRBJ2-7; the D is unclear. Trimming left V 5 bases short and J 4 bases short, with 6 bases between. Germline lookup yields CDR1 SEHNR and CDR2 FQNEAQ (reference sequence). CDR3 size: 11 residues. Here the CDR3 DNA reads TGTGCCAGCAGCCCGGAGTACGAGCAGTACTTC. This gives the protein CASSPEYEQYF.

CDR3 residues: CASSQDRVGNGELFF. The CDR3, as DNA: TGTGCCAGCAGCCAAGACAGGGTGGGAAACGGGGAGCTGTTTTTT. The chain employs TRBV5-4 and TRBJ2-2; 7 nucleotides line up with TRBD1. Germline CDR1 SGHNT, CDR2 YYREEE (reference sequence). Unmatched junction bases numbered 10, after V lost 4 bases and J lost 7 bases. The CDR3 runs 15 residues.

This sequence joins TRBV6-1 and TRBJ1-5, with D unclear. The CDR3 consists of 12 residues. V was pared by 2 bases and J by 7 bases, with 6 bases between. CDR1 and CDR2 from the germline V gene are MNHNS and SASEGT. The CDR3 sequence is CASSELGQPQHF. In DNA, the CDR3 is TGTGCCAGCAGTGAACTCGGGCAGCCCCAGCATTTT.

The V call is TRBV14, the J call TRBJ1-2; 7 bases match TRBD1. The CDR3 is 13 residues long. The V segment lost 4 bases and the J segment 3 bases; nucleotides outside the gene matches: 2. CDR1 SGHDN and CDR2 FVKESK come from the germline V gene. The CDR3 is CASSPGQYYGYTF. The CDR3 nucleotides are TGTGCCAGCAGCCCGGGACAGTACTATGGCTACACCTTC.

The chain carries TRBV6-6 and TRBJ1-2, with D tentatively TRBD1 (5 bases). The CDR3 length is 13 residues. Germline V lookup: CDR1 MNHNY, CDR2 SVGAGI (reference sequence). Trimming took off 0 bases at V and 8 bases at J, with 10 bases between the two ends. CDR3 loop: CASSYSGESGYTF. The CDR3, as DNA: TGTGCCAGCAGTTACTCAGGGGAAAGCGGCTACACCTTC.

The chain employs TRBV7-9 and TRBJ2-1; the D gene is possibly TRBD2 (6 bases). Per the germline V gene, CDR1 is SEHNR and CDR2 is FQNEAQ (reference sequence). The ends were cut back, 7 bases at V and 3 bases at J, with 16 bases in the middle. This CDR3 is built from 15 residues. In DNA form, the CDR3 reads TGTGCCAGCACCTCGGGGAGGTCGGGCTACAATGAGCAGTTCTTC. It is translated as CASTSGRSGYNEQFF.

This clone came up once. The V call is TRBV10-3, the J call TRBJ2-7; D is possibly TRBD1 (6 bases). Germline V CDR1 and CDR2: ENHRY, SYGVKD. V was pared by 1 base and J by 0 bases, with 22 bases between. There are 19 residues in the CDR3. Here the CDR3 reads CAISELRGWTGTSSYEQYF. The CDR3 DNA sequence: TGTGCCATCAGTGAGTTGCGCGGATGGACGGGGACAAGCTCCTACGAGCAGTACTTC.